Below are 17 T cell receptor beta chains sequenced from a single sample in a study of cytomegalovirus exposure and HLA in healthy donors. The PCR had 60 Vbeta and 13 Jbeta primers. The method was immunoSEQ multiplex PCR; TCRdb's version includes in-frame clones alone and lacks a portion of them. The data contain around 110,000 clones, roughly 68% of them singletons. Sequencing was performed on PBMCs. Source of these receptors: a woman in her thirties in good health and CMV-seronegative.

The rearrangement joins TRBV27 to TRBJ2-1; no definite D call. This CDR3 has 11 amino acids. Trimming took 5 bases from V and 10 from J, leaving 9 bases between them. Germline CDR1 is MNHEY and CDR2 is SMNVEV (reference sequence). CDR3 loop: CASSLPPEQFF. Here the CDR3 DNA reads TGTGCCAGCAGTCTCCCTCCGGAGCAGTTCTTC.

This chain joins TRBV7-8 and TRBJ1-1, with D possibly being TRBD1 (6 bases). V lost 0 bases and J 1 base, leaving 6 bases between the germline ends. The length of the CDR3 is 14 residues. Germline CDR1 reads SGHVS; CDR2 reads FQNEAQ. CDR3 amino acids: CASSLAGGNTEAFF. The CDR3 DNA reads as TGTGCCAGCAGCTTAGCAGGGGGGAACACTGAAGCTTTCTTT. Variable domain in full (rest from reference TRBV7-8 and TRBJ1-1): GAGVSQSPRYKVAKRGQDVALRCDPISGHVSLFWYQQALGQGPEFLTYFQNEAQLDKSGLPSDRFFAERPEGSVSTLKIQRTQQEDSAVYLCASSLAGGNTEAFFGQGTRLTVV.

The rearrangement links TRBV5-8 to TRBJ1-2; 8 nucleotides match TRBD1. The CDR3 runs 14 residues. The V and J ends lost 3 bases and 2 bases, in that order; junction bases with no gene match: 3. Germline V gene lookup returns CDR1 SGHTS and CDR2 YDEGEE. The CDR3 DNA is TGTGCCAGCAGCTGGGGACAGGCGAACTATGGCTACACCTTC. It yields the protein CASSWGQANYGYTF.

The chain employs TRBV28 and TRBJ2-3; D gene ambiguous. V shed 5 bases and J shed 4 bases, with 13 bases lying between them. Germline CDR1 MDHEN, CDR2 SYDVKM. There are 14 residues in the CDR3. The CDR3 DNA follows: TGTGCCAGCAGTACTACAAGCAAGGCAGATACGCAGTATTTT. Amino acids: CASSTTSKADTQYF.

The chain employs TRBV11-3 and TRBJ2-1; possibly TRBD2 for D (6 bases). The V gene's germline CDR1 is SGHNT and CDR2 YENEEA. The CDR3 extends over 13 amino acids. V lost 3 bases and J lost 7, with 10 bases in between. The CDR3 DNA sequence: TGTGCCAGCAGCTTGCGGGGTAGGAATGAGCAGTTCTTC. This codes for CASSLRGRNEQFF.

In this sample, this clone turned up a few times. The chain uses TRBV5-4 and TRBJ2-2; D is undetermined. CDR3 length: 14 residues. V was cut by 4 bases and J by 5 bases, with 12 bases left in between. Germline values: CDR1 SGHNT, CDR2 YYREEE (reference sequence). Here the CDR3 DNA reads TGTGCCAGCAGCCCGCCGGGTGGGACCGGGGAGCTGTTTTTT. Its protein is CASSPPGGTGELFF.

The rearrangement joins TRBV27 to TRBJ2-1; 7 nucleotides match TRBD2. Germline V lookup: CDR1 MNHEY, CDR2 SMNVEV (reference sequence). The CDR3 is 15 amino acids. V gave up 7 bases and J gave up 2 bases; unmatched junction bases: 8. CDR3 coding DNA: TGTGCCAGCATCCGCGGGAGTGGGGCCTACAATGAGCAGTTCTTC. Amino acids: CASIRGSGAYNEQFF.

This clone occurred a few times. The V call is TRBV28, the J call TRBJ2-5; 9 nucleotides line up with TRBD1. Trimming took 3 bases from V and 4 from J; bases not matched to a gene: 3. The CDR3 runs 14 residues. Per the germline V gene, CDR1 is MDHEN and CDR2 is SYDVKM. The CDR3 region is CASSLYRGRETQYF. The CDR3 DNA follows: TGTGCCAGCAGTTTGTACAGGGGGCGAGAGACCCAGTACTTC.

The table lists this clone with a few counts. The chain employs TRBV11-2 and TRBJ1-2; 7 bases line up with TRBD1. Germline-derived CDR1 and CDR2 are SGHAT and FQNNGV. The CDR3 is made up of 13 amino acids. V lost 5 bases to trimming and J lost 8 bases; unmatched junction nucleotides: 8. DNA for the CDR3: TGTGCCAGCAGCCCGGGACAGAAAGCCGGCTACACCTTC. This encodes CASSPGQKAGYTF.

CDR3 sequence (DNA): TGCGCCAGCAGCCAAGATCTAGGGGACAGGGGCTACGAGCAGTACTTC. Translated: CASSQDLGDRGYEQYF. The chain couples TRBV4-3 to TRBJ2-7; TRBD1 aligns across 10 bases. The ends lost 0 bases at V and 3 bases at J; junction bases unmatched: 5. CDR3 length equals 16 residues. The V gene's germline CDR1 is LGHNA and CDR2 YSLEER.

This clone has more than one count but fewer than ten. The chain couples TRBV6-4 to TRBJ1-1; 8 bases line up with TRBD1. CDR3 size: 13 residues. V lost 5 bases to trimming and J lost 4 bases; unmatched junction nucleotides: 3. The germline gives CDR1 MRHNA, CDR2 SNTAGT. DNA of the CDR3: TGTGCCAGCAGTCAACAGGGGGGCACTGAAGCTTTCTTT. Protein sequence: CASSQQGGTEAFF.

The chain recombines TRBV4-1 with TRBJ2-6; the match to TRBD1 covers 11 bases. V trimming: 4 bases; J trimming: 1 base; junction bases outside the gene matches: 6. Germline values: CDR1 MGHRA, CDR2 YSYEKL. CDR3 length: 18 residues. The chain's CDR3 is CASSRRDRGVSGANVLTF. The CDR3 DNA follows: TGCGCCAGCAGCCGACGGGACAGGGGGGTATCTGGGGCCAACGTCCTGACTTTC.

The chain employs TRBV6-1 and TRBJ1-1, with D possibly being TRBD1 (6 bases). Per the germline V gene, CDR1 is MNHNS and CDR2 is SASEGT. The V gene lost 3 bases and the J gene lost 1 base, with 9 bases spanning the gap. This CDR3 comprises 14 residues. The CDR3 DNA reads as TGTGCCAGCAGTGAGGGGGGGCCGAACACTGAAGCTTTCTTT. It yields the protein CASSEGGPNTEAFF.

The chain recombines TRBV6-6 with TRBJ1-1; a possible D gene is TRBD1 (5 bases). The CDR3 loop spans 16 amino acids. Trimming shortened V by 3 bases and J by 0 bases, and 14 bases separated the two germline ends. CDR1 and CDR2 (germline): MNHNY, SVGAGI (reference sequence). The CDR3 here is CASSYPPGEVNTEAFF. The CDR3 coding sequence is TGTGCCAGCAGTTATCCCCCGGGGGAAGTGAACACTGAAGCTTTCTTT.

The genes are TRBV5-1 and TRBJ1-2; 7 positions agree with TRBD1. From germline, CDR1 is SGHRS and CDR2 YFSETQ. The CDR3 loop spans 13 amino acids. The V gene end was trimmed by 0 bases and the J gene end by 5 bases; junction bases not matched to a gene: 1. CDR3 sequence (DNA): TGCGCCAGCAGCTTGGACAGGGGATATGGCTACACCTTC. It specifies CASSLDRGYGYTF.

This clone was counted between two and nine times. The J gene is TRBJ2-2, the V gene TRBV5-1; tentative D call: TRBD2 (6 bases). In germline, CDR1 is SGHRS, CDR2 YFSETQ. The CDR3 has 15 residues. The V end was cut by 5 bases, the J end by 2 bases, with 13 bases between. The CDR3 sequence is CASRKPGLNTGELFF. The CDR3 DNA reads as TGCGCCAGCAGAAAACCGGGACTTAACACCGGGGAGCTGTTTTTT.

This clone was found a few times. This chain links TRBV27 with TRBJ2-5; a possible D gene is TRBD2 (6 bases). The CDR3 extends over 12 amino acids. Trimming left V 8 bases short and J 4 bases short, with 11 bases between. CDR1 MNHEY and CDR2 SMNVEV come from the germline V gene (reference sequence). Here the CDR3 reads CASGGSAETQYF. The CDR3 nucleotides read TGTGCCAGCGGGGGGTCCGCAGAGACCCAGTACTTC.